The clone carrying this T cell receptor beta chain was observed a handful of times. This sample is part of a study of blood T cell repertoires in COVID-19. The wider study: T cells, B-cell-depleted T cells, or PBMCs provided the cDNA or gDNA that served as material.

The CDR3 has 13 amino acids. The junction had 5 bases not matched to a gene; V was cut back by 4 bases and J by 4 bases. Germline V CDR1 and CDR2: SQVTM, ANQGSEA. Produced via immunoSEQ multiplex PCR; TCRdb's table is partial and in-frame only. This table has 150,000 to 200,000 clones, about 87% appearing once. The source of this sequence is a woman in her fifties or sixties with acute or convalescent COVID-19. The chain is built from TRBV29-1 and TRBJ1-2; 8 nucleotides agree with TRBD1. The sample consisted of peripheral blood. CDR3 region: CSVAAGGIYGYTF. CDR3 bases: TGCAGCGTTGCTGCAGGGGGCATCTATGGCTACACCTTC. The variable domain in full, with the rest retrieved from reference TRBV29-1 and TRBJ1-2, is SAVISQKPSRDICQRGTSLTIQCQVDSQVTMMFWYRQQPGQSLTLIATANQGSEATYESGFVIDKFPISRPNLTFSTLTVSNMSPEDSSIYLCSVAAGGIYGYTFGSGTRLTVV.